This TCR beta chain emerged from a study of PD-1 blockade in classical Hodgkin lymphoma. Findings and caveats of the study: A reduction in baseline TCR diversity was reportedly seen in newly diagnosed patients relative to healthy donors. Sources of repertoire differences remain undefined, possibly disease activity or prior therapy.

The patients all showed relapse after autologous stem cell transplantation, while their brentuximab vedotin exposure varied. When best responses were assessed, they were complete response, partial response or progressive disease. Per germline, CDR1 MNHEY and CDR2 SVGAGI. The V gene end was trimmed by 2 bases and the J gene end by 2 bases; junction bases not matched to a gene: 8. The CDR3 consists of 16 residues. Data came from immunoSEQ multiplex PCR; TCRdb stores just in-frame clones and leaves some out. The sample holds just over 50,000 clones, roughly 73% seen once. As to this clone: What it binds is unknown.

The chain has TRBV6-5 and TRBJ1-2; TRBD1 matches 7 bases. This specimen was peripheral blood mononuclear cells (PBMCs), taken before the second cycle of nivolumab. This TCR was recovered from a human donor with classical Hodgkin lymphoma. CDR3 in DNA: TGTGCCAGCAGTTACCCCCCAGGGGGTGGAAACTATGGCTACACCTTC. It specifies CASSYPPGGGNYGYTF.